The 17 T cell receptor beta chains below all came from one sample that was sequenced in a study of cytomegalovirus exposure and HLA in healthy donors. The PCR employed 60 Vbeta primers together with 13 Jbeta primers. The method was immunoSEQ multiplex PCR; TCRdb's version includes in-frame clones alone and lacks a portion of them. The table records about 140,000 clones, more than 60% of them present only once. The sequenced material came from PBMCs. The receptors here all came from a male donor in good health and CMV-seronegative.

This clone was recorded once. This chain uses TRBV5-1 with TRBJ1-1, with D perhaps TRBD1 (6 bases). Germline V lookup: CDR1 SGHRS, CDR2 YFSETQ. Between the trimmed V and J ends, which lost 4 bases and 0 bases, there was a span of 13 bases. The CDR3 covers 15 residues. CDR3 sequence: CASSPRGGLNTEAFF. The CDR3 region has the DNA TGCGCCAGCAGCCCGAGGGGGGGCCTGAACACTGAAGCTTTCTTT.

In this sample, this clone turned up a few times. The chain employs TRBV7-9 and TRBJ2-7; 7 nucleotides agree with TRBD2. Germline V gene lookup returns CDR1 SEHNR and CDR2 FQNEAQ (reference sequence). The CDR3 covers 15 residues. V shed 2 bases and J 2 bases; nucleotides not matched to a gene: 6. CDR3 in amino acids: CASSLYRGRTYEQYF. DNA for the CDR3: TGTGCCAGCAGCTTATATCGCGGGAGAACCTACGAGCAGTACTTC.

CDR3 amino acids: CAISESSGTGRAGNTIYF. The CDR3 DNA reads as TGTGCCATCAGTGAGTCTTCCGGGACAGGGCGCGCTGGAAACACCATATATTTT. This sequence joins TRBV10-3 and TRBJ1-3; 9 nucleotides agree with TRBD1. J was trimmed by 2 bases and V by 0 bases; bases with no gene match: 8. The CDR3 is made up of 18 amino acids. Germline V CDR1 and CDR2: ENHRY, SYGVKD.

The chain carries TRBV6-4 and TRBJ2-3; tentatively, D is TRBD1 (5 bases). This CDR3 has 15 amino acids. Per germline, CDR1 MRHNA and CDR2 SNTAGT. V lost 0 bases, J lost 0 bases, and 7 bases lay in between. DNA for the CDR3: TGTGCCAGCAGTGACTCCAGGGTGAGCACAGATACGCAGTATTTT. Translated, it gives CASSDSRVSTDTQYF.

The chain links TRBV4-3 to TRBJ2-7, with 9 bases identical to TRBD1. The CDR3 has 17 residues. From germline, CDR1 is LGHNA and CDR2 YSLEER. The J segment lost 2 bases and the V segment lost 0 bases, leaving 8 bases of the junction unmatched. The CDR3: CASSQEREGQGAYEQYF. The CDR3 bases are TGCGCCAGCAGCCAAGAAAGGGAGGGACAGGGCGCCTACGAGCAGTACTTC.

The V gene is TRBV6-6, the J gene TRBJ1-5, with 11 bases fitting TRBD1. Unmatched junction bases numbered 8, after V lost 6 bases and J lost 7 bases. Germline V gives CDR1 MNHNY, CDR2 SVGAGI (reference sequence). This CDR3 is built from 15 residues. This CDR3 is CASRPRTGGWQPQHF. CDR3 bases: TGTGCCAGCAGACCCCGGACAGGGGGCTGGCAGCCCCAGCATTTT.

This clone was found once. The chain uses TRBV30 and TRBJ1-6; D is possibly TRBD1 (5 bases). Germline V gene sequence: CDR1 GTSNPN, CDR2 SVGIG (reference sequence). The CDR3 contains 12 residues. The V gene lost 3 bases and the J gene lost 8 bases, with 8 bases spanning the gap. CDR3 sequence: CAWSRDDSPLHF. CDR3 DNA: TGTGCCTGGAGCAGGGATGATTCACCCCTCCACTTT.

This sequence joins TRBV14 and TRBJ1-6; D gene uncertain. Germline V gene sequence: CDR1 SGHDN, CDR2 FVKESK. The germline V and J ends were trimmed by 5 bases and 7 bases, with 6 bases remaining between them. This CDR3 contains 12 residues. CDR3 sequence reads: CASSAVNSPLHF. The CDR3 DNA sequence: TGTGCCAGCAGCGCAGTCAATTCACCCCTCCACTTT.

This clone was detected a few times. DNA of the CDR3: TGTGCCAGCAGCACTCGACAGGGACTCCCCCTCTACACCTTC. It is translated as CASSTRQGLPLYTF. The chain carries TRBV9 and TRBJ1-2; TRBD1 matches at 7 bases. The CDR3 totals 14 residues. The V segment lost 4 bases and the J segment 10 bases; nucleotides outside the gene matches: 13. Germline V gives CDR1 SGDLS, CDR2 YYNGEE.

The chain employs TRBV5-1 and TRBJ2-7, with TRBD2 matching 11 bases. V was clipped by 4 bases and J by 6 bases; unmatched bases: 6. CDR1 and CDR2 from the germline V gene are SGHRS and YFSETQ. The CDR3 runs to 14 residues. The CDR3 reads CASSPGTSGGEQYF. In nucleotides, the CDR3 is TGCGCCAGCAGCCCAGGGACTAGCGGAGGCGAGCAGTACTTC.

The genes are TRBV6-5 and TRBJ2-5; 9 bases are a match to TRBD2. This CDR3 is 16 amino acids long. Germline values: CDR1 MNHEY, CDR2 SVGAGI. V dropped 4 bases and J dropped 6; count of bases not matched to a gene: 12. The CDR3 region is CASSLGGGASGQTQYF. CDR3 nucleotides: TGTGCCAGCAGTTTGGGCGGGGGGGCCAGTGGTCAGACCCAGTACTTC.

The chain uses TRBV7-8 and TRBJ1-1, with a possible D match to TRBD1 (6 bases). Per germline, CDR1 SGHVS and CDR2 FQNEAQ. This CDR3 comprises 13 residues. Trimming shortened V by 3 bases and J by 2 bases, and 7 bases separated the two germline ends. The CDR3 loop is CASSLGHNTEAFF. CDR3 sequence (DNA): TGTGCCAGCAGCTTGGGACACAACACTGAAGCTTTCTTT.

The sample holds a few counts of this clone. V is TRBV19 and J is TRBJ2-3, with D perhaps TRBD2 (5 bases). This CDR3 has 11 residues. In germline, CDR1 is LNHDA, CDR2 SQIVND (reference sequence). V was clipped by 7 bases and J by 9 bases, with 11 bases between them. The CDR3, as DNA: TGTGCCAGTACGCGGTCGGGGACGCAGTATTTT. This sequence encodes CASTRSGTQYF.

This clone was seen a single time. The chain links TRBV5-3 to TRBJ1-2, with D perhaps TRBD1 (6 bases). TRBV5-3 belongs to the ORF category, with a function that is uncertain. V was shortened by 3 bases and J by 8 bases, with 14 bases between the two germline ends. The CDR3 sequence is 13 residues long. This CDR3 is CARSSEGGGGYTF. The CDR3 coding sequence is TGTGCCAGAAGCTCCGAAGGGGGTGGGGGCTACACCTTC.

The chain combines TRBV5-6 with TRBJ2-7; D not resolved. The germline V gene encodes CDR1 SGHDT and CDR2 YYEEEE. This CDR3 is 13 amino acids long. Trimming took 0 bases from V and 5 from J, leaving 9 bases between them. The CDR3 sequence is CASSLVESHEQYF. The CDR3 region has the DNA TGTGCCAGCAGCTTGGTGGAGTCCCACGAGCAGTACTTC.

The rearrangement joins TRBV10-3 to TRBJ1-2; 7 bases align to TRBD1. Germline V lookup: CDR1 ENHRY, CDR2 SYGVKD. V lost 6 bases, J lost 3 bases, and 4 bases stayed unmatched. This CDR3 spans 13 amino acids. As DNA, the CDR3 is TGTGCCATCAGGTCAGACAGGGACTATGGCTACACCTTC. This sequence encodes CAIRSDRDYGYTF.

This chain connects TRBV5-1 to TRBJ1-1; D is ambiguous. Trimming shortened V by 1 base and J by 5 bases, and 12 bases separated the two germline ends. CDR3 length equals 14 residues. Per the germline V gene, CDR1 is SGHRS and CDR2 is YFSETQ. The CDR3 sequence is CASSLSAASTEAFF. The DNA for the CDR3 is TGCGCCAGCAGCTTGTCCGCGGCGAGTACTGAAGCTTTCTTT.